These 26 T cell receptor beta chains share one sample of origin, sequenced in a study of blood T cells in healthy people across ages. With a J-beta primer mix and a sample-barcoded 5' primer, a second PCR ran 7 to 11 cycles. One entry per CDR3 protein, called by TCRdb with MiXCR from the 5' RACE reads. The sample yields about 580,000 distinct CDR3 sequences, 45% to 55% seen once. The material sequenced was blood. The receptors derive from a man older than 75 in good health.

With regard to this clonotype: This may arise from a read error, as a much more abundant clone is one base away. J is TRBJ2-1 and V is TRBV7-3, with D perhaps TRBD2 (5 bases). Trimming took off 5 bases at V and 4 bases at J, with 15 bases between the two ends. Germline values: CDR1 SGHTA, CDR2 FQGTGA. CDR3 size: 15 residues. Written as DNA, the CDR3 is TGTGCCAGCAGCCCCGGGCGAGCGGAATACAATGAGCAGTTCTTC. Its protein is CASSPGRAEYNEQFF.

The chain uses TRBV20-1 and TRBJ2-4, with 8 nucleotides matching TRBD2. CDR1 and CDR2 from the germline V gene are DFQATT and SNEGSKA (reference sequence). CDR3 length: 15 amino acids. With V trimmed by 2 bases and J by 13 bases, 16 bases remained unmatched. In DNA, the CDR3 is TGCAGTGCTAGACAGTCTAGCGGGCCCTACAATGAGCAGTACTTC. Its translation: CSARQSSGPYNEQYF.

This clonotype showed up just a few times. This chain uses TRBV5-1 with TRBJ2-1; maybe TRBD1 (5 bases). CDR1 SGHRS and CDR2 YFSETQ come from the germline V gene. V lost 0 bases to trimming and J lost 7 bases, with 14 bases between them. The length of the CDR3 is 15 residues. The CDR3 DNA is TGCGCCAGCAGCTTGGGTCAGGGCAACGCGAATGAGCAGTTCTTC. Its translation is CASSLGQGNANEQFF.

The genes are TRBV7-9 and TRBJ1-4; tentative D call: TRBD1 (5 bases). The V end lost 4 bases, the J end lost 7 bases, and 13 bases lay between the germline ends. The CDR3 runs 14 residues. Germline V gives CDR1 SEHNR, CDR2 FQNEAQ (reference sequence). In DNA, the CDR3 is TGTGCCAGCAGCTGGGACGCGGCGCGTGAAAAACTGTTTTTT. Translated: CASSWDAAREKLFF.

This clonotype has only a few counts. The CDR3 loop reads CASTIMGGTNTEAFF. The CDR3 DNA sequence: TGTGCCAGCACCATAATGGGAGGAACTAACACTGAAGCTTTCTTT. The chain employs TRBV6-6 and TRBJ1-1; no firm D call. CDR1 is MNHNY, CDR2 SVGAGI, per germline (reference sequence). V lost 7 bases, J lost 2 bases, and 17 bases lay in between. This CDR3 contains 15 residues.

The chain recombines TRBV7-2 with TRBJ1-2; tentatively, D is TRBD1 (5 bases). Germline V gene sequence: CDR1 SGHTA, CDR2 FQGNSA. Trimming took off 1 base at V and 12 bases at J, with 18 bases between the two ends. The length of the CDR3 is 14 residues. The CDR3, as DNA: TGTGCCAGCAGCTTAGTGCGGGGCGGCTCGCAAGACACCTTC. Translated, it gives CASSLVRGGSQDTF.

This clonotype was found a few times. CDR3 amino acids: CASSERSGGWGAQFF. The CDR3 nucleotides are TGTGCCAGCAGTGAAAGGAGTGGGGGGTGGGGGGCTCAGTTCTTC. The rearrangement uses TRBV25-1 and TRBJ2-1; D is possibly TRBD1 or TRBD2 (6 bases each). Germline V gives CDR1 MGHDK, CDR2 SYGVNS. This CDR3 region has 15 residues. The V and J ends lost 2 bases and 13 bases respectively, with 21 bases between them.

This clonotype came up a few times. This chain links TRBV20-1 with TRBJ2-2, with a weak D call TRBD2 (6 bases). The CDR3 covers 16 residues. Trimming cost V 2 bases and J 7 bases, with 20 bases left between them. Germline V gene data show CDR1 as DFQATT and CDR2 as SNEGSKA (reference sequence). The DNA of the CDR3 is TGCAGTGCTAGACCCCTCGGAGGGGCCAACGGCGGGGAGCTGTTTTTT. This codes for CSARPLGGANGGELFF.

This chain uses TRBV2 with TRBJ1-2; D unclear. Germline lookup yields CDR1 SNHLY and CDR2 FYNNEI. V lost 7 bases and J lost 5, with 11 bases in between. This CDR3 has 12 amino acids. The CDR3 is CASIVRVYGYTF. CDR3 sequence (DNA): TGTGCCAGCATTGTCCGGGTGTATGGCTACACCTTC.

This clonotype has only one observation. The gene calls are TRBV12-3 or TRBV12-4 and TRBJ2-3; TRBD2 matches at 8 bases. Trimming cost V 7 bases and J 4 bases; bases outside gene matches: 10. The CDR3 is 15 residues long. CDR3 coding DNA: TGTGCCAGCATATTGGGACGAGCGGGAGCAGATACGCAGTATTTT. It yields the protein CASILGRAGADTQYF.

In its sample, this clonotype was seen a few times. The J gene is TRBJ2-7, the V gene TRBV20-1; D is undetermined. V was trimmed by 2 bases and J by 2 bases, leaving 7 bases between them. This CDR3 region has 12 residues. From germline, CDR1 is DFQATT and CDR2 SNEGSKA (reference sequence). CDR3 nucleotides: TGCAGTGCTAGATACACCACCTACGAGCAGTACTTC. The encoded protein is CSARYTTYEQYF.

The rearrangement joins TRBV7-9 to TRBJ1-1, with D perhaps matching TRBD1 (5 bases). In germline, CDR1 is SEHNR, CDR2 FQNEAQ (reference sequence). CDR3 length: 15 amino acids. V lost 2 bases and J 1 base, leaving 11 bases between the germline ends. CDR3 region: CASSLQGNKNTEAFF. CDR3 coding DNA: TGTGCCAGCAGCTTACAGGGTAATAAGAACACTGAAGCTTTCTTT.

This chain connects TRBV7-2 to TRBJ2-3, with 8 bases matching TRBD2. J was trimmed by 3 bases and V by 5 bases; bases with no gene match: 13. This CDR3 region has 17 residues. Germline V CDR1 and CDR2: SGHTA, FQGNSA. DNA for the CDR3: TGTGCCAGCAGCCCCCTGTGGGTAGCGGGATTGACAGATACGCAGTATTTT. It is translated as CASSPLWVAGLTDTQYF.

The rearrangement joins TRBV5-1 to TRBJ2-3; 7 nucleotides line up with TRBD1. Losses at the gene ends were 7 bases for V and 3 bases for J; bases not matched to a gene: 8. Germline V gives CDR1 SGHRS, CDR2 YFSETQ. This CDR3 region has 14 residues. This chain's CDR3 is CASGTGEWTDTQYF. The CDR3 bases are TGCGCCAGCGGCACAGGGGAGTGGACAGATACGCAGTATTTT.

This rearrangement joins TRBV7-9 to TRBJ2-4; D may be TRBD2 (6 bases). The V gene's germline CDR1 is SEHNR and CDR2 FQNEAQ (reference sequence). V was pared by 0 bases and J by 13 bases, with 16 bases between. The CDR3 is made up of 14 amino acids. The CDR3 coding sequence is TGTGCCAGCAGCTTAGCATCTATTTCGGGGGAGCAGTACTTC. This codes for CASSLASISGEQYF.

As DNA, the CDR3 is TGTGCCAGCAGCTTAGGCCAAACAGATACGCAGTATTTT. Protein sequence: CASSLGQTDTQYF. V and J are TRBV7-2 and TRBJ2-3; D not resolved. CDR3 length: 13 residues. Trimming took off 1 base at V and 3 bases at J, with 5 bases between the two ends. Germline V gives CDR1 SGHTA, CDR2 FQGNSA.

The chain recombines TRBV27 with TRBJ2-7; 7 bases are a match to TRBD1. Germline V CDR1 and CDR2: MNHEY, SMNVEV (reference sequence). The CDR3 runs to 14 residues. J was trimmed by 0 bases and V by 11 bases; bases with no gene match: 10. The CDR3 sequence is CAVGPGTDSYEQYF. CDR3 DNA sequence: TGTGCCGTAGGCCCCGGGACAGACTCCTACGAGCAGTACTTC.

This clonotype occurred many times. The chain recombines TRBV6-5 with TRBJ1-2; D remains unclear. The CDR3 loop spans 14 amino acids. Germline CDR1 and CDR2: MNHEY and SVGAGI. Trimming stripped 4 bases from V and 7 bases from J, with 16 bases between. CDR3 sequence reads: CASSFSRGSGGYTF. DNA for the CDR3: TGTGCCAGCAGTTTCTCGCGAGGGTCAGGTGGCTACACCTTC.

This sequence joins TRBV7-2 and TRBJ2-3; 9 bases are a match to TRBD1. Trimming removed 0 bases from V and 7 bases from J; junction bases left unmatched: 5. The CDR3 is made up of 15 amino acids. Germline CDR1 and CDR2: SGHTA and FQGNSA. The DNA of the CDR3 is TGTGCCAGCAGCTTAGCACTGGGACAGGGATATACGCAGTATTTT. Protein product: CASSLALGQGYTQYF.

The J gene is TRBJ1-2, the V gene TRBV20-1; the D gene is possibly TRBD1 (6 bases). This CDR3 has 16 residues. Trimming left V 1 base short and J 7 bases short, with 22 bases between. Germline loops: CDR1 DFQATT, CDR2 SNEGSKA (reference sequence). In DNA, the CDR3 is TGCAGTGCTAGAGTCTCCGTACAGGGAGAACACGGTGGCTACACCTTC. It specifies CSARVSVQGEHGGYTF.

In this sample, this clonotype turned up a few times. The chain couples TRBV6-2 or TRBV6-3 to TRBJ2-5, with TRBD2 matching 10 bases. V trimming: 7 bases; J trimming: 3 bases; junction bases outside the gene matches: 2. Germline lookup yields CDR1 MNHEY and CDR2 SVGEGT. The CDR3 spans 13 residues. For the CDR3, the DNA is TGTGCCAGCATCCTAGCGGGAGAAGAGACCCAGTACTTC. Its protein is CASILAGEETQYF.

This clonotype was counted a single time. The V gene is TRBV24-1, the J gene TRBJ2-3; tentative D call: TRBD2 (5 bases). The germline V gene has CDR1 KGHDR and CDR2 SFDVKD. The CDR3 has 13 residues. V shed 8 bases and J shed 0 bases, with 8 bases lying between them. CDR3 sequence reads: CATKRTSTDTQYF. The CDR3 region has the DNA TGTGCCACCAAGAGGACTAGCACAGATACGCAGTATTTT.

This clonotype was picked up one time. A junction boundary mismatches the germline segment, possibly from a read error. The V and J genes are TRBV20-1 and TRBJ2-3; no definite D call. Germline CDR1 and CDR2: DFQATT and SNEGSKA (reference sequence). This CDR3 spans 13 amino acids. CDR3 nucleotide sequence: TGCAGTGCCGCACCCTACACCCGAGATGCGCAGTATTTT. This translates into CSAAPYTRDAQYF.

The rearrangement joins TRBV7-2 to TRBJ2-4; the D is unclear. Trimming took off 1 base at V and 14 bases at J, with 9 bases between the two ends. This CDR3 is 11 amino acids long. Germline CDR1 reads SGHTA; CDR2 reads FQGNSA. In DNA form, the CDR3 reads TGTGCCAGCAGCTTAGGAGGCGAAAAGTACTTC. Its protein product is CASSLGGEKYF.

This clonotype was observed at least ten times. The V gene is TRBV7-9, the J gene TRBJ2-3; no clear D gene. CDR1 and CDR2 (germline): SEHNR, FQNEAQ (reference sequence). The CDR3 spans 13 residues. V gave up 10 bases and J gave up 5 bases, with 16 bases separating them. The CDR3 is CATLGLEQDTQYF. CDR3 nucleotides: TGTGCCACCCTGGGTTTGGAGCAAGATACGCAGTATTTT.

This clonotype was counted a single time. The V call is TRBV10-3, the J call TRBJ1-2; D might be TRBD1 (6 bases). V was clipped by 11 bases and J by 0 bases, with 13 bases between them. The germline gives CDR1 ENHRY, CDR2 SYGVKD. The CDR3 loop spans 13 amino acids. The CDR3 region is CAPSGGPNYGYTF. As DNA, the CDR3 is TGTGCCCCAAGCGGGGGGCCTAACTATGGCTACACCTTC.